This TCR beta chain was identified during a study of shared clonotypes between healthy human individuals. CDR1 SGHDN and CDR2 FVKESK come from the germline V gene. The CDR3 runs to 13 residues. V lost 4 bases and J lost 8, with 14 bases in between. This clone was detected once. What it recognizes is unknown. Broader study findings: Donor clonotype sharing was expected to depend on sequencing depth.

Selected positively for CCR7 and CD45RO-negative, naive CD8 cells excluded terminally differentiated effector memory CD45RA+ cells. Sequencing was performed with immunoSEQ multiplex PCR; in TCRdb, only in-frame clones are kept and a portion is missing. The table includes roughly 890,000 clones, 80% to 95% detected once. This sequence originates from a man aged 30 to 39 in good health. Material for sequencing was naive CD8+ T cells sorted from blood. The genes are TRBV14 and TRBJ1-2; D ambiguous. CDR3 sequence: CASSPPGGLGYTF. The CDR3 DNA reads TGTGCCAGCAGCCCACCTGGAGGGCTCGGCTACACCTTC.